Below, 25 T cell receptor beta chains from the same sample are listed, as sequenced in a study of CD8 T cells in ankylosing spondylitis. From the 5' RACE reads, TCRdb called clonotypes with MiXCR, one entry per CDR3 protein. This table holds roughly 130,000 distinct CDR3 sequences, around 9.3% found once. The sample comprised blood, either unsorted or a sorted T cell fraction (not recorded which). Every receptor here comes from a male donor with ankylosing spondylitis or in good health (not recorded which).

This clonotype occurred many times. In DNA, the CDR3 is TGCGCCAGCAGCTCAACTAGTAGCTACGAGCAGTACTTC. Its protein product is CASSSTSSYEQYF. The chain recombines TRBV5-1 with TRBJ2-7; possible D gene TRBD2, 5 bases. CDR1 and CDR2 (germline): SGHRS, YFSETQ. This CDR3 is built from 13 residues. V was trimmed by 3 bases and J by 3 bases, leaving 10 bases between them.

This clonotype came up many times. The chain links TRBV7-2 to TRBJ1-5; possible D gene TRBD1, 6 bases. The V end lost 5 bases, the J end lost 0 bases, and 14 bases lay between the germline ends. The CDR3 extends over 16 amino acids. Germline V gives CDR1 SGHTA, CDR2 FQGNSA. The CDR3 DNA follows: TGTGCCAGCAGCCCCGTAGGGGGATATAGCAATCAGCCCCAGCATTTT. It translates to CASSPVGGYSNQPQHF.

This clonotype was seen more than once but under ten times. CDR3 bases: TGTGCCAGCAGCCGATTGACTAGCGGGAGATCCTACGAGCAGTACTTC. Residues: CASSRLTSGRSYEQYF. V gene TRBV3-1 combines with J gene TRBJ2-7; TRBD2 matches 12 bases. From germline, CDR1 is LGHDT and CDR2 YNNKEL (reference sequence). This CDR3 has 16 residues. V lost 4 bases to trimming and J lost 1 base; unmatched junction nucleotides: 5.

This clonotype was seen more than once but under ten times. The rearrangement links TRBV5-1 to TRBJ2-3, with D unclear. The CDR3 is 11 amino acids. Germline V gene lookup returns CDR1 SGHRS and CDR2 YFSETQ. V lost 1 base to trimming and J lost 7 bases, with 4 bases between them. The CDR3 DNA is TGCGCCAGCAGCTTGAGTTATACGCAGTATTTT. This encodes CASSLSYTQYF.

The sample holds many counts of this clonotype. V gene TRBV20-1 combines with J gene TRBJ2-7; possible D gene TRBD1, 6 bases. Deletions cut 0 bases from V and 3 bases from J, with 15 bases between. CDR3 length equals 15 residues. CDR1 is DFQATT, CDR2 SNEGSKA, per germline (reference sequence). CDR3 nucleotide sequence: TGCAGTGCTAGAGATTTAAGCCAGGGGAACTACGAGCAGTACTTC. It is translated as CSARDLSQGNYEQYF.

This clonotype was found many times. The chain has TRBV27 and TRBJ2-7; no clear D gene. V lost 6 bases to trimming and J lost 6 bases, with 18 bases between them. Germline CDR1 is MNHEY and CDR2 is SMNVEV (reference sequence). The CDR3 is 14 amino acids. The CDR3 DNA is TGTGCCAGCAGCCCCCGGGCCAAATCGGGCGAGCAGTACTTC. Amino acids: CASSPRAKSGEQYF.

This clonotype was counted ten times or more. The rearrangement uses TRBV11-2 and TRBJ2-3; the match to TRBD2 covers 10 bases. The CDR3 spans 17 residues. CDR1 and CDR2 from the germline V gene are SGHAT and FQNNGV. The J segment lost 3 bases and the V segment lost 2 bases, leaving 8 bases of the junction unmatched. The DNA of the CDR3 is TGTGCCAGCAGCTTATTGAGGACTAGCGGCCGGACAGATACGCAGTATTTT. Amino acids: CASSLLRTSGRTDTQYF.

This clonotype was observed many times. The chain uses TRBV25-1 and TRBJ2-1, with D unclear. The CDR3 loop spans 10 amino acids. Germline CDR1 MGHDK, CDR2 SYGVNS. Trimming took off 6 bases at V and 7 bases at J, with 4 bases between the two ends. The CDR3 DNA follows: TGTGCCAGCAGCGAGAATGAGCAGTTCTTC. Amino acids: CASSENEQFF.

This chain connects TRBV5-1 to TRBJ2-7; 11 bases are shared with TRBD2. The trim removed 4 bases at V and 4 bases at J, leaving 7 bases unmatched. The CDR3 consists of 15 residues. From germline, CDR1 is SGHRS and CDR2 YFSETQ. The CDR3 nucleotides read TGCGCCAGCAGCCCTGGGACTAGCGGACATTACGAGCAGTACTTC. It is translated as CASSPGTSGHYEQYF.

Only a few counts were recorded for this clonotype. The CDR3 DNA is TGTGCCAGCAGCTTACGTAGAGCAGATACGCAGTATTTT. It translates to CASSLRRADTQYF. The chain carries TRBV7-9 and TRBJ2-3, with D unclear. The CDR3 totals 13 residues. V lost 2 bases to trimming and J lost 4 bases, with 7 bases between them. The germline gives CDR1 SEHNR, CDR2 FQNEAQ (reference sequence).

In this sample, this clonotype turned up many times. The V gene is TRBV5-1, the J gene TRBJ2-2; tentative D call: TRBD2 (6 bases). Germline-derived CDR1 and CDR2 are SGHRS and YFSETQ. This CDR3 region has 18 residues. V lost 5 bases to trimming and J lost 0 bases, with 20 bases between them. CDR3 nucleotides: TGCGCCAGCAGTCTCGACCGGCGGGGCGTCACGAACACCGGGGAGCTGTTTTTT. It codes for CASSLDRRGVTNTGELFF.

This clonotype was observed at least ten times. V gene TRBV3-1 combines with J gene TRBJ2-7; D is unresolved. CDR1 is LGHDT and CDR2 is YNNKEL in the germline V gene (reference sequence). V was shortened by 1 base and J by 3 bases, with 13 bases between the two germline ends. CDR3 length equals 15 residues. The DNA of the CDR3 is TGTGCCAGCAGCCAAGCTCTGTCAATGGGCTACGAGCAGTACTTC. Protein: CASSQALSMGYEQYF.

This clonotype was observed many times. The gene calls are TRBV11-2 and TRBJ2-1; D is undetermined. Germline V CDR1 and CDR2: SGHAT, FQNNGV. CDR3 size: 15 residues. The V end was cut by 2 bases, the J end by 1 base, with 9 bases between. The CDR3 spells CASSLFGTSYNEQFF. The DNA for the CDR3 is TGTGCCAGCAGCTTATTCGGTACTTCCTACAATGAGCAGTTCTTC.

The chain recombines TRBV19 with TRBJ2-1; D is unclear. Germline V gives CDR1 LNHDA, CDR2 SQIVND (reference sequence). Trimming pared 3 bases from V and 12 bases from J, leaving 15 bases between. CDR3 length equals 13 residues. The CDR3 spells CASSIGGCSSQFF. The CDR3 DNA is TGTGCCAGTAGTATCGGTGGGTGTTCATCGCAGTTCTTC.

Ten or more counts support this clonotype. The chain carries TRBV6-2 or TRBV6-3 and TRBJ2-7; 9 nucleotides line up with TRBD2. Germline CDR1 reads MNHEY; CDR2 reads SVGEGT. The junction had 12 bases not matched to a gene; V was cut back by 6 bases and J by 3 bases. The CDR3 has 16 residues. The CDR3 DNA reads TGTGCCAGCAGACCCACGCGTAGCGGGAGTTTCTACGAGCAGTACTTC. Translated: CASRPTRSGSFYEQYF.

This clonotype was seen ten or more times. The genes are TRBV20-1 and TRBJ2-3, with a weak D call TRBD2 (6 bases). Germline lookup yields CDR1 DFQATT and CDR2 SNEGSKA (reference sequence). The CDR3 spans 11 residues. Between the trimmed V and J ends, which lost 1 base and 11 bases, there was a span of 10 bases. The CDR3 DNA is TGCAGTGCTAGAGGAGGGGAGGTGCAGTATTTT. It yields the protein CSARGGEVQYF.

This sequence joins TRBV5-1 and TRBJ1-2; 8 nucleotides match TRBD1. The CDR3 totals 17 residues. J was trimmed by 6 bases and V by 3 bases; bases with no gene match: 16. Germline CDR1 and CDR2: SGHRS and YFSETQ. CDR3 sequence (DNA): TGCGCCAGCAGCTGGGCGTACGGGACAGGCCCCACCGATGGCTACACCTTC. This sequence encodes CASSWAYGTGPTDGYTF.

This clonotype was observed many times. The genes are TRBV20-1 and TRBJ2-1; 10 bases match TRBD2. The germline CDR1 and CDR2 sequences are DFQATT and SNEGSKA (reference sequence). The V and J ends lost 0 bases and 13 bases, in that order; junction bases with no gene match: 9. The CDR3 runs 14 residues. CDR3 in amino acids: CSARDPSGRGAQFF. The CDR3 coding sequence is TGCAGTGCTAGAGATCCTAGCGGGAGAGGAGCACAGTTCTTC.

J is TRBJ2-7 and V is TRBV20-1; D possibly matches TRBD1 or TRBD2 (6 bases each). Germline CDR1 reads DFQATT; CDR2 reads SNEGSKA (reference sequence). V lost 5 bases and J 5 bases, leaving 16 bases between the germline ends. CDR3 length: 13 amino acids. In nucleotides, the CDR3 is TGCAGTGCTGACAGGACTACCGGGCACGAGCAGTACTTC. This codes for CSADRTTGHEQYF.

This clonotype was observed a handful of times. This chain connects TRBV18 to TRBJ2-2; tentatively, D is TRBD1 (6 bases). This CDR3 contains 18 residues. Germline V gene sequence: CDR1 KGHSH, CDR2 LQKENI. Trimming shortened V by 0 bases and J by 4 bases, and 18 bases separated the two germline ends. CDR3 residues: CASSPPVTGQMRTGELFF. The DNA for the CDR3 is TGTGCCAGCTCACCACCTGTAACAGGGCAAATGCGCACCGGGGAGCTGTTTTTT.

This clonotype was seen a handful of times. The rearrangement links TRBV5-1 to TRBJ2-1, with 10 bases lining up with TRBD2. V dropped 4 bases and J dropped 7; count of bases not matched to a gene: 5. The CDR3 contains 14 residues. Germline V gene sequence: CDR1 SGHRS, CDR2 YFSETQ. For the CDR3, the DNA is TGCGCCAGCAGCGTGACTAGCGGGCTGAATGAGCAGTTCTTC. Encoded protein: CASSVTSGLNEQFF.

V and J are TRBV20-1 and TRBJ2-4; tentatively, D is TRBD1 (6 bases). Trimming took off 7 bases at V and 0 bases at J, with 19 bases between the two ends. Germline V CDR1 and CDR2: DFQATT, SNEGSKA (reference sequence). There are 16 residues in the CDR3. Here the CDR3 DNA reads TGCAGTGTCTCAGGGGTATTGGGGATAGCCAAAAACATTCAGTACTTC. Translation: CSVSGVLGIAKNIQYF.

This clonotype has ten or more counts. The gene calls are TRBV6-1 and TRBJ2-6; TRBD1 agrees at 7 bases. This CDR3 comprises 16 residues. Germline CDR1 MNHNS, CDR2 SASEGT. With V trimmed by 4 bases and J by 0 bases, 3 bases remained unmatched. The CDR3 sequence: CASSVQGDSGANVLTF. The CDR3 nucleotides read TGTGCCAGCAGTGTTCAGGGGGACTCTGGGGCCAACGTCCTGACTTTC.

The V call is TRBV7-9, the J call TRBJ2-3; D is possibly TRBD2 (6 bases). V lost 5 bases and J 0 bases, leaving 15 bases between the germline ends. The CDR3 has 16 amino acids. CDR1 is SEHNR and CDR2 is FQNEAQ in the germline V gene (reference sequence). This chain's CDR3 is CASSLGFAGSTDTQYF. The CDR3 nucleotides are TGTGCCAGCAGCCTTGGATTCGCGGGGAGCACAGATACGCAGTATTTT.

This clonotype has ten or more counts. The chain joins TRBV5-1 to TRBJ1-4, with TRBD1 matching over 7 bases. J was trimmed by 7 bases and V by 0 bases; bases with no gene match: 3. CDR3 length equals 14 residues. CDR1 is SGHRS and CDR2 is YFSETQ in the germline V gene. CDR3 sequence reads: CASSLGQGGEKLFF. The CDR3 region has the DNA TGCGCCAGCAGCTTGGGACAGGGCGGTGAAAAACTGTTTTTT.